The text below deals with one T cell receptor beta chain. Antigen specificity is unknown. This sample was included in a study of T cell responses to AZD1222 COVID-19 vaccine. Per the germline V gene, CDR1 is GTSNPN and CDR2 is SVGIG (reference sequence). The CDR3 contains 16 residues. V lost 2 bases and J lost 4, with 20 bases in between. Study results and limitations: Spike-specific TCR breadth rose after two AZD1222 doses, and depth rose as well. Repertoire sampling happened only post peak T cell response. Vaccine-related CD4 TCRs covered spike, predominating at 160-218 and 743-854.

Using immunoSEQ multiplex PCR, the repertoire was profiled, and TCRdb retains in-frame clones only, with some absent. The table lists over 95,000 clones, about 87% of them singletons. This specimen consisted of peripheral blood, obtained on day 0 of AZD1222 vaccination. The chain couples TRBV30 to TRBJ1-2, with D perhaps matching TRBD1 (5 bases). The sequence derives from an adult in good health. The CDR3 DNA reads TGTGCCTGGAGTCACGTCGGGGCCAGATCTCTCTATGGCTACACCTTC. Translating it yields CAWSHVGARSLYGYTF.